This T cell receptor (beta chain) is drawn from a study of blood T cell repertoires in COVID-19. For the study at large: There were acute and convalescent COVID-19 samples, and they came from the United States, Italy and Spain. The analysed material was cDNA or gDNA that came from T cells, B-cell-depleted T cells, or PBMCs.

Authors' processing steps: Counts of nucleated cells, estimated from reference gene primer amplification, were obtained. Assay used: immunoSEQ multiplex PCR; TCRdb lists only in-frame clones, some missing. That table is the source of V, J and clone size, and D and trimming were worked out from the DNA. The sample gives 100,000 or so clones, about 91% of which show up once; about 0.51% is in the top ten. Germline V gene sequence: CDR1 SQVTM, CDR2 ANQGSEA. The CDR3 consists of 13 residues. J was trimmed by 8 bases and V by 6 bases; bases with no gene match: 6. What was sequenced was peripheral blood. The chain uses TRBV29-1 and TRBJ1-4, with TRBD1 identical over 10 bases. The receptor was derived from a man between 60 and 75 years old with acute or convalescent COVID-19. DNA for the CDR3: TGCAGCGTGAGGACAGGGGGACGGGAAAAACTGTTTTTT. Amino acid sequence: CSVRTGGREKLFF.